This T cell receptor beta chain originates from a study of PD-1 blockade in classical Hodgkin lymphoma. Profiled with immunoSEQ multiplex PCR; TCRdb holds only in-frame clones, not every one. This table holds around 25,000 clones, over 70% found once. This clone was detected a few times. This CDR3 contains 17 residues. The V gene lost 3 bases and the J gene lost 3 bases, with 17 bases spanning the gap. From germline, CDR1 is MGHRA and CDR2 YSYEKL. All patients experienced relapse after autologous stem cell transplantation, and brentuximab vedotin exposure was variable. The sequence was collected from a human donor with classical Hodgkin lymphoma. Source: peripheral blood mononuclear cells (PBMCs), taken at baseline. This chain links TRBV4-1 with TRBJ2-2; TRBD1 is a possible D gene (6 bases). Here the CDR3 reads CASSHTGSGMHTGELFF. The CDR3 region has the DNA TGCGCCAGCAGCCACACAGGGTCCGGGATGCACACCGGGGAGCTGTTTTTT.